The 8 T cell receptor beta chains presented below share a single source sample, sequenced in a study of blood T cell repertoires in COVID-19. Some clones are missing from TCRdb's copy, which holds only in-frame ones; the method was immunoSEQ multiplex PCR. Among about 240,000 clones, about four fifths were seen once, and the ten largest hold about 2%. The sample consisted of peripheral blood. The receptors derive from a man aged 25 to 40 who had recovered from COVID-19.

The chain uses TRBV9 and TRBJ2-1, with TRBD2 matching 9 bases. Germline V CDR1 and CDR2: SGDLS, YYNGEE. V shed 4 bases, J shed 4 bases, and the junction held 9 bases outside the gene matches. The CDR3 consists of 16 residues. The CDR3 here is CASSPSGDTGYNEQFF. The CDR3 nucleotides are TGTGCCAGCAGCCCTAGCGGGGATACTGGATACAATGAGCAGTTCTTC.

The chain links TRBV7-3 to TRBJ2-6, with 7 bases matching TRBD1. With V trimmed by 2 bases and J by 4 bases, 17 bases remained unmatched. The CDR3 length is 20 residues. Looked up from germline, CDR1 is SGHTA and CDR2 is FQGTGA. CDR3 nucleotide sequence: TGTGCCAGCAGCTTACAGGGTCCAGGGGGTTTCTTGGGAGGGGCCAACGTCCTGACTTTC. It yields the protein CASSLQGPGGFLGGANVLTF.

This clone came up once. The chain is built from TRBV5-4 and TRBJ1-1, with D maybe TRBD1 (5 bases). Per the germline V gene, CDR1 is SGHNT and CDR2 is YYREEE (reference sequence). V shed 0 bases and J shed 6 bases, with 12 bases lying between them. The CDR3 length is 14 residues. Here the CDR3 reads CASSLVAGRPEAFF. The CDR3 coding sequence is TGTGCCAGCAGCTTGGTAGCAGGGCGACCTGAAGCTTTCTTT.

The V and J genes are TRBV5-5 and TRBJ1-1, with D perhaps TRBD1 (6 bases). Germline V CDR1 and CDR2: SGHKS, YYEKEE (reference sequence). The CDR3 consists of 12 residues. V was cut by 0 bases and J by 7 bases, with 7 bases left in between. As DNA, the CDR3 is TGTGCCAGCAGCTTGGTACAGGGTGAAGCTTTCTTT. Translated: CASSLVQGEAFF.

This chain connects TRBV10-3 to TRBJ2-3; 13 bases are a match to TRBD2. This CDR3 contains 18 residues. V lost 6 bases and J lost 1; bases outside the gene matches: 10. Germline assignment: CDR1 ENHRY and CDR2 SYGVKD. The CDR3 coding sequence is TGTGCCATCAGAGATACTAGCGGGGGGGCCTCGGGCACAGATACGCAGTATTTT. This gives the protein CAIRDTSGGASGTDTQYF.

The J gene is TRBJ2-1, the V gene TRBV9; 7 nucleotides agree with TRBD2. Germline values: CDR1 SGDLS, CDR2 YYNGEE. This CDR3 has 16 residues. Unmatched junction bases numbered 8, after V lost 4 bases and J lost 1 base. The CDR3 loop reads CASSTTGGGSYNEQFF. The CDR3, as DNA: TGTGCCAGCAGCACGACGGGCGGGGGATCCTACAATGAGCAGTTCTTC.

The chain combines TRBV3-1 (or the pseudogene TRBV3-2) with TRBJ1-1; weak D call: TRBD1 (5 bases). The CDR3 runs to 13 residues. Trimming cost V 1 base and J 7 bases, with 10 bases left between them. CDR1 and CDR2 from the germline V gene are LGHDT and YNNKEL (reference sequence). This CDR3 is CASSQGGVGEAFF. The DNA of the CDR3 is TGTGCCAGCAGCCAAGGGGGGGTCGGTGAAGCTTTCTTT.

This sequence joins TRBV7-2 and TRBJ1-2, with D unclear. Looked up from germline, CDR1 is SGHTA and CDR2 is FQGNSA. The CDR3 spans 14 residues. V was trimmed by 5 bases and J by 6 bases, leaving 16 bases between them. CDR3 DNA sequence: TGTGCCAGCAGCCCCTACATCGTGGCGGATGGCTACACCTTC. Amino acid sequence: CASSPYIVADGYTF.